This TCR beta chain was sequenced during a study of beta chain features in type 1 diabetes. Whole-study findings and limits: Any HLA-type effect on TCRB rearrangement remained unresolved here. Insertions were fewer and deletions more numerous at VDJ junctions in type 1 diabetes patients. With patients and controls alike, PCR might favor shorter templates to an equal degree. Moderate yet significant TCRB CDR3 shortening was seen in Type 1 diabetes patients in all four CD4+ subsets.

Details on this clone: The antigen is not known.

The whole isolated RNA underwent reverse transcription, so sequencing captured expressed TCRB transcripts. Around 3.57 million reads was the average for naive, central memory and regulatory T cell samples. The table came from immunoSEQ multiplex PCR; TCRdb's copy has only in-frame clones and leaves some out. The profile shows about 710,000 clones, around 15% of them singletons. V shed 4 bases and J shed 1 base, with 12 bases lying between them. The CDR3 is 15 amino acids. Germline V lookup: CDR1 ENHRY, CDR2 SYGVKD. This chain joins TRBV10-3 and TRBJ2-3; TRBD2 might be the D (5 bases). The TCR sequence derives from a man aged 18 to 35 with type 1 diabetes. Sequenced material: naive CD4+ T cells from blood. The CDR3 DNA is TGTGCCATCAGTGGAGCTAGCAGTCGCACAGATACGCAGTATTTT. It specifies CAISGASSRTDTQYF.